This T cell receptor beta chain was obtained from a study of monozygotic twins with inflammatory bowel disease. TCRdb reprocessed the 5' RACE reads, keeping one entry per CDR3 protein, no DNA. This sample lists 400,000 to 500,000 distinct CDR3 sequences; its ten largest clones have 2% to 3%. Points from the study as a whole: IBD patients carried less diverse TCRbeta repertoires (inverse Simpson) than healthy co-twins. Support for a single strong signal or clonotype associated with IBD was absent.

The CDR3 has 15 residues. The germline gives CDR1 SGHTA, CDR2 FQGNSA. Note on this clonotype: Its matching antigen is unknown.

The sample consisted of blood. The receptor's source is a human donor with ulcerative colitis or Crohn's disease, or a healthy co-twin of an affected twin (not recorded which). The J gene is TRBJ1-1, the V gene TRBV7-2. This chain's CDR3 is CASSLLGTRNTEAFF. The variable domain in full, with the rest retrieved from reference TRBV7-2 and TRBJ1-1, is GAGVSQSPSNKVTEKGKDVELRCDPISGHTALYWYRQSLGQGLEFLIYFQGNSAPDKSGLPSDRFSAERTGGSVSTLTIQRTQQEDSAVYLCASSLLGTRNTEAFFGQGTRLTVV.